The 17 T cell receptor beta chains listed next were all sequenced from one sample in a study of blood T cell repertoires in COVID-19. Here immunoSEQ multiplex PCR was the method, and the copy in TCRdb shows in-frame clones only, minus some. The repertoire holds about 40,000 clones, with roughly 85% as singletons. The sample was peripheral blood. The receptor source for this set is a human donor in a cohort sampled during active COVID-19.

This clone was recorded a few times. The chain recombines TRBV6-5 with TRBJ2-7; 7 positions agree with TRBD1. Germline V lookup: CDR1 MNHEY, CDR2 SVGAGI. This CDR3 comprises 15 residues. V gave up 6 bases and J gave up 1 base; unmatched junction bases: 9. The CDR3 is CASSAEGAPSYEQYF. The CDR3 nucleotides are TGTGCCAGCAGCGCCGAGGGGGCTCCATCCTACGAGCAGTACTTC.

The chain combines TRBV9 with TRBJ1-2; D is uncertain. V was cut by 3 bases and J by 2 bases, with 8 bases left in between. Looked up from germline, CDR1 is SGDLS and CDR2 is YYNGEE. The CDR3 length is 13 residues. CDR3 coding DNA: TGTGCCAGCAGCGGGGAGTACAACTATGGCTACACCTTC. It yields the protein CASSGEYNYGYTF.

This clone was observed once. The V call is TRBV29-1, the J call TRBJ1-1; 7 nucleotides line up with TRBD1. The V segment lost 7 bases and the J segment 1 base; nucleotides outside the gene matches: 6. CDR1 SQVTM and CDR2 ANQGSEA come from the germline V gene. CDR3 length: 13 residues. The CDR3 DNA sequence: TGCAGCGGATCCAGGGGGGCGAACACTGAAGCTTTCTTT. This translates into CSGSRGANTEAFF.

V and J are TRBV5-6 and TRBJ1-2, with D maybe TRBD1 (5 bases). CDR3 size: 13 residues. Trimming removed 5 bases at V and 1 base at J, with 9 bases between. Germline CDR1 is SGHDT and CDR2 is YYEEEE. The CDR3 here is CASRSRDNYGYTF. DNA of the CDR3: TGTGCCAGCAGGTCCAGGGATAACTATGGCTACACCTTC.

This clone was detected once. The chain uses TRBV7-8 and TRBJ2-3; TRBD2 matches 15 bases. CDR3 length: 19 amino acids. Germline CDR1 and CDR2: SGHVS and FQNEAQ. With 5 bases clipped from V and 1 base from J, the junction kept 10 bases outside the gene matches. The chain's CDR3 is CASSPPVGLAGGGTDTQYF. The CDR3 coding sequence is TGTGCCAGCAGCCCACCCGTCGGACTAGCGGGGGGGGGCACAGATACGCAGTATTTT.

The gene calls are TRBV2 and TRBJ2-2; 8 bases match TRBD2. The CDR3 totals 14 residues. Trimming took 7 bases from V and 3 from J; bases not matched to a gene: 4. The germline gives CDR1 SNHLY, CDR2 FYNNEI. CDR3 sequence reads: CASKGLGYTGELFF. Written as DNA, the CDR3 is TGTGCCAGCAAGGGACTAGGCTACACCGGGGAGCTGTTTTTT.

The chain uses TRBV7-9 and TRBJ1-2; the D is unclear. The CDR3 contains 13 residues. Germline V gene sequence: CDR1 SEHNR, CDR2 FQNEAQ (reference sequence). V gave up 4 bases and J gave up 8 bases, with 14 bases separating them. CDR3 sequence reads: CASSSPGATGYTF. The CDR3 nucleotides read TGTGCCAGCAGCTCACCAGGTGCGACCGGCTACACCTTC.

The CDR3 bases are TGTGCCATCAGCGAACAGGGGGCGCGGGAGACCCAGTACTTC. It is translated as CAISEQGARETQYF. The chain is built from TRBV10-3 and TRBJ2-5; 9 bases map to TRBD1. The CDR3 loop spans 14 amino acids. Losses at the gene ends were 6 bases for V and 5 bases for J; bases not matched to a gene: 7. Germline CDR1 and CDR2: ENHRY and SYGVKD.

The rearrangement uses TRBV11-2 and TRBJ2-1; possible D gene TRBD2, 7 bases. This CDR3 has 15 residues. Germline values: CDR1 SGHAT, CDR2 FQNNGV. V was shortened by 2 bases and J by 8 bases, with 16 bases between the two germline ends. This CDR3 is CASSLRGGPNYEQFF. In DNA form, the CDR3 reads TGTGCCAGCAGCTTAAGGGGGGGCCCGAATTATGAGCAGTTCTTC.

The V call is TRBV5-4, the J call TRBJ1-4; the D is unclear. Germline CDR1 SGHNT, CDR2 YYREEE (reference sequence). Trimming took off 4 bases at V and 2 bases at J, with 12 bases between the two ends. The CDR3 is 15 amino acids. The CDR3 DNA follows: TGTGCCAGCAGCCGGACGGGAACTACTAATGAAAAACTGTTTTTT. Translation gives CASSRTGTTNEKLFF. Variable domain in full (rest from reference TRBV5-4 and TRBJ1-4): ETGVTQSPTHLIKTRGQQVTLRCSSQSGHNTVSWYQQALGQGPQFIFQYYREEENGRGNFPPRFSGLQFPNYSSELNVNALELDDSALYLCASSRTGTTNEKLFFGSGTQLSVL.

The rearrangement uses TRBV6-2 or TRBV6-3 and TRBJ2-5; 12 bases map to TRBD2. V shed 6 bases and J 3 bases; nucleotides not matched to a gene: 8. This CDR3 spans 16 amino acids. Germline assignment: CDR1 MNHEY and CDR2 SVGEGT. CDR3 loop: CASSTQLAGGKETQYF. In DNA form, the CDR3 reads TGTGCCAGCAGCACCCAACTAGCGGGGGGCAAAGAGACCCAGTACTTC.

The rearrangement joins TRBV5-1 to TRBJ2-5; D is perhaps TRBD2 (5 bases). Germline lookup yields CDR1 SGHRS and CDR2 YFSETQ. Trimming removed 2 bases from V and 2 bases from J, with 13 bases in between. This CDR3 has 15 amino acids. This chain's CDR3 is CASSFGLLPQETQYF. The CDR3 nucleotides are TGCGCCAGCAGCTTTGGACTTTTACCACAAGAGACCCAGTACTTC.

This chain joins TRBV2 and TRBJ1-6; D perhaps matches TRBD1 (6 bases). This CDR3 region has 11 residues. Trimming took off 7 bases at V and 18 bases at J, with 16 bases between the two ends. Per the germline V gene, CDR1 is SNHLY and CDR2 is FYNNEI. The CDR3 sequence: CASTSAGQPHF. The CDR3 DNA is TGTGCCAGCACCTCTGCCGGACAGCCCCACTTT.

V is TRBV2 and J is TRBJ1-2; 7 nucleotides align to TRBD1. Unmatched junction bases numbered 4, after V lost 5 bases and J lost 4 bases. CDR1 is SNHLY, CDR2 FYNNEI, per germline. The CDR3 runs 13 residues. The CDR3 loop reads CASSNRGGYGYTF. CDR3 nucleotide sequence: TGTGCCAGCAGTAACAGGGGTGGCTATGGCTACACCTTC.

The CDR3 bases are TGTGCCAGCTCACCACCGGGGAGCGGACCCGGGGAGACCCAGTACTTC. Translating it yields CASSPPGSGPGETQYF. The genes are TRBV18 and TRBJ2-5; tentatively, D is TRBD2 (5 bases). This CDR3 has 16 amino acids. The germline V gene has CDR1 KGHSH and CDR2 LQKENI. V lost 0 bases to trimming and J lost 5 bases, with 16 bases between them.

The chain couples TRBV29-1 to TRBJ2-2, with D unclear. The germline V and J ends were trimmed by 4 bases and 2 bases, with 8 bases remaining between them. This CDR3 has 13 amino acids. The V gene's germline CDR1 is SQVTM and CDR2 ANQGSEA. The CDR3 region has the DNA TGCAGCGTTGTTGCAGTAAACACCGGGGAGCTGTTTTTT. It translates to CSVVAVNTGELFF.

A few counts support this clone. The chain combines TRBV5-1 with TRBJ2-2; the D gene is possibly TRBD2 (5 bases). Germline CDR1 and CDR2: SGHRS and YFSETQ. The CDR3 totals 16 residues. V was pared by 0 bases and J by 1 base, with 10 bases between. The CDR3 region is CASSLGLIKNTGELFF. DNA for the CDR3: TGCGCCAGCAGCTTGGGACTAATAAAGAACACCGGGGAGCTGTTTTTT.